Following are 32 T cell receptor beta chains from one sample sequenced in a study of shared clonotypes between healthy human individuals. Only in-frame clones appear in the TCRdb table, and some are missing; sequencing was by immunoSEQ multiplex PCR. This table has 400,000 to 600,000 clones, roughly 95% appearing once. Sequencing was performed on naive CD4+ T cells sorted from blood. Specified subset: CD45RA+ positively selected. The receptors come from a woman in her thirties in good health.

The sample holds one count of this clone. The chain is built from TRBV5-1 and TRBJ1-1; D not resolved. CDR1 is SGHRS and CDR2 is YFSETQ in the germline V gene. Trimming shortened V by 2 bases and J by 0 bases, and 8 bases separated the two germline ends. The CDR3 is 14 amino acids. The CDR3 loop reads CASSFLGLNTEAFF. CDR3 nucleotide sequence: TGCGCCAGCAGCTTCCTGGGGTTGAACACTGAAGCTTTCTTT.

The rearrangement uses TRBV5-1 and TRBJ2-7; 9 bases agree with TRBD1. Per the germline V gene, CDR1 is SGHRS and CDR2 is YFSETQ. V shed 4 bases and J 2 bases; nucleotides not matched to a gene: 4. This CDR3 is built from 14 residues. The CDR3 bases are TGCGCCAGCAGCGTGGGACAGGGTCCCTACGAGCAGTACTTC. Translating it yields CASSVGQGPYEQYF.

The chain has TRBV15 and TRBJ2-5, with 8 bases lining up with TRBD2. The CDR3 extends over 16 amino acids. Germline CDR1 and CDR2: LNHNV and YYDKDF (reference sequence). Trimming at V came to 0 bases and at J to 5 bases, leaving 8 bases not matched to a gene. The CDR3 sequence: CATSRDRGGFGETQYF. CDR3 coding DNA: TGTGCCACCAGCAGAGATCGGGGGGGATTCGGCGAGACCCAGTACTTC.

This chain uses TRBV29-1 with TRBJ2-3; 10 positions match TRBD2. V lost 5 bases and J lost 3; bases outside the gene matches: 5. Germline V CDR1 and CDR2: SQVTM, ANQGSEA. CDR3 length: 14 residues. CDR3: CSVTRTSGTDTQYF. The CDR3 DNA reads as TGCAGCGTTACCCGGACTAGCGGAACAGATACGCAGTATTTT.

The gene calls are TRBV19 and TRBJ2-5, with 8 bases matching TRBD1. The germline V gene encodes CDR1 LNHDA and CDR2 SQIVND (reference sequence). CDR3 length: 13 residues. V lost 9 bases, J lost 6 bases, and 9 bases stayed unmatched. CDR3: CASMDRVEQTQYF. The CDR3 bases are TGTGCCAGCATGGACAGGGTCGAACAGACCCAGTACTTC.

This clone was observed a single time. The CDR3 sequence is CASSVGGTKNEQFF. The CDR3 nucleotides are TGTGCCAGCAGCGTAGGAGGGACGAAAAATGAGCAGTTCTTC. The chain carries TRBV9 and TRBJ2-1; TRBD1 or TRBD2 may be the D gene (5 bases each). The V end lost 0 bases, the J end lost 7 bases, and 11 bases lay between the germline ends. Germline assignment: CDR1 SGDLS and CDR2 YYNGEE. CDR3 length: 14 amino acids.

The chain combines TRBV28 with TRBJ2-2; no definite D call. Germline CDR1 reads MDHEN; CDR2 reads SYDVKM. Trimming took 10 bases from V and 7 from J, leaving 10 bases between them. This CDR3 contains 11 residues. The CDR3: CATTLSGELFF. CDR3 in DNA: TGTGCCACTACGCTCAGCGGGGAGCTGTTTTTT.

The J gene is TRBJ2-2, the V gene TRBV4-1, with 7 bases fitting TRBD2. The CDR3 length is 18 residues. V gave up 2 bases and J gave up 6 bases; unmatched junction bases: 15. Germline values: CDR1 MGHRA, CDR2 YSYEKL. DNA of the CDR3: TGCGCCAGCAGCCAAAGGCTAGCGGAGCCTAAACACCCCGGGGAGCTGTTTTTT. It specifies CASSQRLAEPKHPGELFF.

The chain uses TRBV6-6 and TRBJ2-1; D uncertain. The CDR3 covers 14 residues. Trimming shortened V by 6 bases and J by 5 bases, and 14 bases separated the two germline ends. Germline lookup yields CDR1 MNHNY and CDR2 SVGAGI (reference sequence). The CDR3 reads CASSYMTVNNEQFF. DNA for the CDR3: TGTGCCAGCAGCTACATGACTGTAAACAATGAGCAGTTCTTC.

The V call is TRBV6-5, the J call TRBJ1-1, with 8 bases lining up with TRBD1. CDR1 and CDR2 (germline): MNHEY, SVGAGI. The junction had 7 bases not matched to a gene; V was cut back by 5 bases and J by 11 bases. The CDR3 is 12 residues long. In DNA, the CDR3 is TGTGCCAGCAGTCCAGGGGGCCCCCGGGCTTTCTTT. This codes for CASSPGGPRAFF.

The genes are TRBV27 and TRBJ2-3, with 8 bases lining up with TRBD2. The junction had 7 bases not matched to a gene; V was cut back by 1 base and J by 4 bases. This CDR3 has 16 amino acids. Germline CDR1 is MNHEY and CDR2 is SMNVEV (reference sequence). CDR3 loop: CASSLYPGLGPDTQYF. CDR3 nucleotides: TGTGCCAGCAGTTTATACCCGGGACTAGGACCAGATACGCAGTATTTT.

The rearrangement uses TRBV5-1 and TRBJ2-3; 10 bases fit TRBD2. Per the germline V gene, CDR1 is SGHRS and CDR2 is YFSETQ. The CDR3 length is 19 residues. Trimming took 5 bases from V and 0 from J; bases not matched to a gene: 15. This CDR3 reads CASRERRASGSTSTDTQYF. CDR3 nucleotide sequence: TGCGCCAGCAGGGAACGTCGGGCTAGCGGGAGTACTAGCACAGATACGCAGTATTTT.

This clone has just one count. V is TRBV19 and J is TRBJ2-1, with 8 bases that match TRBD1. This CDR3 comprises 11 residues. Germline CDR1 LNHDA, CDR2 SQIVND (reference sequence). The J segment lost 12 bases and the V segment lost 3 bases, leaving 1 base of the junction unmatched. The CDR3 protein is CASSITGGQFF. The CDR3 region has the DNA TGTGCCAGTAGTATTACAGGGGGGCAGTTCTTC. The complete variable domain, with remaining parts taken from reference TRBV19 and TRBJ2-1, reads DGGITQSPKYLFRKEGQNVTLSCEQNLNHDAMYWYRQDPGQGLRLIYYSQIVNDFQKGDIAEGYSVSREKKESFPLTVTSAQKNPTAFYLCASSITGGQFFGPGTRLTVL.

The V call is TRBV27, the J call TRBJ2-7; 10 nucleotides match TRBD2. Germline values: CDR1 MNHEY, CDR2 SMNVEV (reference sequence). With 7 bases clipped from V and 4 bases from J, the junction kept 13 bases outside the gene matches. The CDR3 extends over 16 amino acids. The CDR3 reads CASIYLGAGGQYEQYF. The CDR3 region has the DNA TGTGCCAGCATCTACCTGGGAGCGGGAGGGCAATACGAGCAGTACTTC.

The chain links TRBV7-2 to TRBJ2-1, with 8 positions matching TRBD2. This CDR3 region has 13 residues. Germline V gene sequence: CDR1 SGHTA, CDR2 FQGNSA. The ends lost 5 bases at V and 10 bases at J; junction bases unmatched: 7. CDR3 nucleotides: TGTGCCAGCAGCCTACAGCGGGAGTGGGAGCAGTTCTTC. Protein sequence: CASSLQREWEQFF. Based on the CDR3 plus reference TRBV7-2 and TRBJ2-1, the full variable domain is GAGVSQSPSNKVTEKGKDVELRCDPISGHTALYWYRQSLGQGLEFLIYFQGNSAPDKSGLPSDRFSAERTGGSVSTLTIQRTQQEDSAVYLCASSLQREWEQFFGPGTRLTVL.

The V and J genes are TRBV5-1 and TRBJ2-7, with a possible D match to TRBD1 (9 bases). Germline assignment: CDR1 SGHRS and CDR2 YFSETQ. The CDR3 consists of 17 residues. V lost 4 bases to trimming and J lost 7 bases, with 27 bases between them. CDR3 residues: CASSPGGVGTGRGEQYF. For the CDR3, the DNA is TGCGCCAGCAGCCCGGGAGGGGTCGGGACAGGGCGTGGAGAGCAGTACTTC.

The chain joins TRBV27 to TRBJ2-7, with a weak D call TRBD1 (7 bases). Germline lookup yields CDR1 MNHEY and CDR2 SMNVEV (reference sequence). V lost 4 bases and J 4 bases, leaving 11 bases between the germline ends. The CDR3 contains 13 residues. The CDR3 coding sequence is TGTGCCAGCAGTTGGCAGGGGGGATACGAGCAGTACTTC. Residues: CASSWQGGYEQYF.

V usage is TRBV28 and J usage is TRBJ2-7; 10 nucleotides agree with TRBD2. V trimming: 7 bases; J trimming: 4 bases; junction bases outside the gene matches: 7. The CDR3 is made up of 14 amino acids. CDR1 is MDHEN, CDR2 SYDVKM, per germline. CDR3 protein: CASIASGSWYEQYF. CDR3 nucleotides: TGTGCCAGCATCGCTAGCGGGAGTTGGTACGAGCAGTACTTC.

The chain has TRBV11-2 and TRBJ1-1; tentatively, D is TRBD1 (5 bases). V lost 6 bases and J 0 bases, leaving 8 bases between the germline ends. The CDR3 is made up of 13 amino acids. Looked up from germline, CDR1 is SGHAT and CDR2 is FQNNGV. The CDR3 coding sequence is TGTGCCAGCAGTGGCAGGGTGAACACTGAAGCTTTCTTT. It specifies CASSGRVNTEAFF.

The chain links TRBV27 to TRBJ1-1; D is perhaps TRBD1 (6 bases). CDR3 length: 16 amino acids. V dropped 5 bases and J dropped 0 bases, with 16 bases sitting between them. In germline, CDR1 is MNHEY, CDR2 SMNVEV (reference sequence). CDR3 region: CASSPRQDIMNTEAFF. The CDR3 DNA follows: TGTGCCAGCAGTCCTCGACAGGATATTATGAACACTGAAGCTTTCTTT.

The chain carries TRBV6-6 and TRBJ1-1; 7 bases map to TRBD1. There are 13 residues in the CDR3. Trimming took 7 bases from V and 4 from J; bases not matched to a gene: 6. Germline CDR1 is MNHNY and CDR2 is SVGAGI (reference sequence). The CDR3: CASTRNRGTEAFF. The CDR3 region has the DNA TGTGCCAGCACCCGGAACAGGGGCACTGAAGCTTTCTTT.

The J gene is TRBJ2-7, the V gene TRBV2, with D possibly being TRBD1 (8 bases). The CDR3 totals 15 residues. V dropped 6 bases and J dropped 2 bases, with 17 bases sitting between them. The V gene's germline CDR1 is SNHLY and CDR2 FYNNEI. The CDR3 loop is CASRGGTGLTYEQYF. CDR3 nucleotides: TGTGCCAGCAGGGGGGGGACAGGTCTTACCTACGAGCAGTACTTC.

The CDR3 protein is CAIQPVNTYEQYF. The CDR3, as DNA: TGTGCCATCCAACCAGTAAACACCTACGAGCAGTACTTC. The J gene is TRBJ2-7, the V gene TRBV7-3; unclear D gene. Germline CDR1 is SGHTA and CDR2 is FQGTGA. This CDR3 is 13 amino acids long. V was clipped by 10 bases and J by 2 bases, with 15 bases between them. The whole variable domain, filled in from reference TRBV7-3 and TRBJ2-7, reads GAGVSQTPSNKVTEKGKYVELRCDPISGHTALYWYRQSLGQGPEFLIYFQGTGAADDSGLPNDRFFAVRPEGSVSTLKIQRTERGDSAVYLCAIQPVNTYEQYFGPGTRLTVT.

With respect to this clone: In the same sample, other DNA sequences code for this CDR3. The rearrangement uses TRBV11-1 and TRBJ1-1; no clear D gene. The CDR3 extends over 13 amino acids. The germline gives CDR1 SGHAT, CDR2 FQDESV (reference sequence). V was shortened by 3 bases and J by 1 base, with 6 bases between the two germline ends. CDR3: CASSLGQNTEAFF. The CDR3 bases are TGTGCCAGCAGCTTGGGCCAGAACACTGAAGCTTTCTTT.

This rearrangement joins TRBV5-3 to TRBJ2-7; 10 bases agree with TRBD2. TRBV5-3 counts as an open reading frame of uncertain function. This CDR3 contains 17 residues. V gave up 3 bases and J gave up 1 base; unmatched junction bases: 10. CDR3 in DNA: TGTGCCAGAAGCTCGGAGGGAGTAGCGGGGGGTTCCTACGAGCAGTACTTC. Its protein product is CARSSEGVAGGSYEQYF.

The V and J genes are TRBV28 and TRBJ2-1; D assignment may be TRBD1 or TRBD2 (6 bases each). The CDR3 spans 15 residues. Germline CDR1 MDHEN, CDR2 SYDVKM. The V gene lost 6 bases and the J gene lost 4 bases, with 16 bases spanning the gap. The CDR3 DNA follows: TGTGCCAGCAGGGTACCGGGGGCGCGTTACAATGAGCAGTTCTTC. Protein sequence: CASRVPGARYNEQFF.

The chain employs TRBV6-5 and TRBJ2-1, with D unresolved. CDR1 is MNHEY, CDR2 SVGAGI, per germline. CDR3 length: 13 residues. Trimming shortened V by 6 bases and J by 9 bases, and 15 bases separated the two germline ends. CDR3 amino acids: CASRNTLGFEQFF. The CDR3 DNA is TGTGCCAGCAGGAACACGCTAGGTTTTGAGCAGTTCTTC.

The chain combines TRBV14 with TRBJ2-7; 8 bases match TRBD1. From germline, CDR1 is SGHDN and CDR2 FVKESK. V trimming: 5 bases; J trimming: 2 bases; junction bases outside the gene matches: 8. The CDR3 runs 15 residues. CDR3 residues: CASSDRTGPTYEQYF. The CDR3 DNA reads TGTGCCAGCAGCGATCGGACAGGGCCGACCTACGAGCAGTACTTC.

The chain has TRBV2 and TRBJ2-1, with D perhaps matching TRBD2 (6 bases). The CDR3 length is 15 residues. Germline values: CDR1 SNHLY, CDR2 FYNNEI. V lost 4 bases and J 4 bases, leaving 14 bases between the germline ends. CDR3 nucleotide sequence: TGTGCCAGCAGTGTCTCGGTAGCGGAGTACAATGAGCAGTTCTTC. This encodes CASSVSVAEYNEQFF. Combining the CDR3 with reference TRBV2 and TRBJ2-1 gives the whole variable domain EPEVTQTPSHQVTQMGQEVILRCVPISNHLYFYWYRQILGQKVEFLVSFYNNEISEKSEIFDDQFSVERPDGSNFTLKIRSTKLEDSAMYFCASSVSVAEYNEQFFGPGTRLTVL.

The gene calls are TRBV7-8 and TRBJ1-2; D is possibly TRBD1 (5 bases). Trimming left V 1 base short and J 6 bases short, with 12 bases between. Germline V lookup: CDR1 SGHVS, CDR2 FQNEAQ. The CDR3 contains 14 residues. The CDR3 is CASSLVGRTNGYTF. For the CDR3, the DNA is TGTGCCAGCAGCTTAGTGGGGCGCACGAATGGCTACACCTTC.

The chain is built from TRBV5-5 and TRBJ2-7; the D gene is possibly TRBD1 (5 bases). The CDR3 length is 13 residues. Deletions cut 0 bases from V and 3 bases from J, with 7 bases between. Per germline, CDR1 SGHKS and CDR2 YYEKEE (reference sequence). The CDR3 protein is CASSLAGHYEQYF. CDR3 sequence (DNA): TGTGCCAGCAGCTTGGCCGGACACTACGAGCAGTACTTC. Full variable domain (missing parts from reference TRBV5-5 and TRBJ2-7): DAGVTQSPTHLIKTRGQQVTLRCSPISGHKSVSWYQQVLGQGPQFIFQYYEKEERGRGNFPDRFSARQFPNYSSELNVNALLLGDSALYLCASSLAGHYEQYFGPGTRLTVT.

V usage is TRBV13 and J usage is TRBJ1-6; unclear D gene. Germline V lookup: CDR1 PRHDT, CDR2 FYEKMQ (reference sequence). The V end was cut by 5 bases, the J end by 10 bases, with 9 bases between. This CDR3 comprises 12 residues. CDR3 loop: CASSLQWSPLHF. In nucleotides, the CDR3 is TGTGCCAGCAGCCTACAGTGGTCACCCCTCCACTTT.